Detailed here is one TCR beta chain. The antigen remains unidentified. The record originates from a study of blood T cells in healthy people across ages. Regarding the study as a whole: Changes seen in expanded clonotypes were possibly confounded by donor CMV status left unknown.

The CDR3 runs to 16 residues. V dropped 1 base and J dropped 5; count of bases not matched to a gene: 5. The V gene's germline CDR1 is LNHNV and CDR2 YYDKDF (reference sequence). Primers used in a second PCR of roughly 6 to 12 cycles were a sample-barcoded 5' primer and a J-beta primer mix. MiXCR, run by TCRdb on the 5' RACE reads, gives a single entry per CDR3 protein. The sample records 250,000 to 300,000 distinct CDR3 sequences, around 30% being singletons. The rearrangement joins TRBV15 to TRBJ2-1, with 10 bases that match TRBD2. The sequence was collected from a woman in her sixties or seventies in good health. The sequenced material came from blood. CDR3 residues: CATSRARTSGNNEQFF. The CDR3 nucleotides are TGTGCCACCAGCAGAGCGCGAACTAGCGGGAACAATGAGCAGTTCTTC.